What follows are 5 T cell receptor beta chains derived from one specimen sequenced in a study of blood T cell repertoires in COVID-19. Clones were sequenced by immunoSEQ multiplex PCR, and TCRdb holds only the in-frame ones, with some missing. This table holds around 86,000 clones, about 83% found once. The specimen was peripheral blood. Receptor source: a woman at least 80 years old with acute or convalescent COVID-19.

The chain recombines TRBV29-1 with TRBJ2-7, with D possibly TRBD2 on 5 matching bases. Germline values: CDR1 SQVTM, CDR2 ANQGSEA. CDR3 length equals 12 residues. The V end was cut by 7 bases, the J end by 7 bases, with 17 bases between. This CDR3 reads CSAERAPGEQYF. As DNA, the CDR3 is TGCAGCGCCGAAAGGGCCCCGGGAGAGCAGTACTTC.

V is TRBV11-1 and J is TRBJ2-7, with TRBD1 matching over 7 bases. This CDR3 region has 16 residues. The junction had 13 bases not matched to a gene; V was cut back by 5 bases and J by 3 bases. From germline, CDR1 is SGHAT and CDR2 FQDESV (reference sequence). The CDR3 loop is CASSRYPQGPFYEQYF. CDR3 nucleotide sequence: TGTGCCAGCAGCCGGTACCCACAGGGGCCATTCTACGAGCAGTACTTC.

This clone was observed a handful of times. This sequence joins TRBV11-2 and TRBJ2-5; 10 bases map to TRBD2. Trimming cost V 0 bases and J 4 bases; bases outside gene matches: 5. Germline V CDR1 and CDR2: SGHAT, FQNNGV. CDR3 length: 16 residues. The CDR3 loop is CASSLDQREGRETQYF. The CDR3 bases are TGTGCCAGCAGCTTAGACCAGCGGGAGGGCCGAGAGACCCAGTACTTC.

The V call is TRBV5-1, the J call TRBJ1-4; D gene ambiguous. The length of the CDR3 is 14 residues. Trimming pared 4 bases from V and 3 bases from J, leaving 10 bases between. Germline V gene sequence: CDR1 SGHRS, CDR2 YFSETQ. CDR3 DNA sequence: TGCGCCAGCAGCACGAACAGACCTAATGAAAAACTGTTTTTT. This translates into CASSTNRPNEKLFF.

The chain couples TRBV30 to TRBJ2-4, with a weak D call TRBD1 (6 bases). The CDR3 totals 12 residues. Trimming pared 5 bases from V and 8 bases from J, leaving 13 bases between. CDR1 is GTSNPN, CDR2 SVGIG, per germline (reference sequence). CDR3 residues: CAWAEQGYIQYF. Written as DNA, the CDR3 is TGTGCCTGGGCCGAACAGGGATACATTCAGTACTTC.